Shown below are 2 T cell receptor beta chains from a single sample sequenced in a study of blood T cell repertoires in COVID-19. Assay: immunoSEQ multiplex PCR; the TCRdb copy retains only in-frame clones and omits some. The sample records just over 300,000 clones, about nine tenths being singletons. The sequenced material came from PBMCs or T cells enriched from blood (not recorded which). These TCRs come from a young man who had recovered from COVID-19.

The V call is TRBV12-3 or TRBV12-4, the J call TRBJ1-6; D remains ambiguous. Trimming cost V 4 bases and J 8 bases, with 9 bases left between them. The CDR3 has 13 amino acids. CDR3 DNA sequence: TGTGCCAGCAGTTCCGGGGAATATTCACCCCTCCACTTT. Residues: CASSSGEYSPLHF.

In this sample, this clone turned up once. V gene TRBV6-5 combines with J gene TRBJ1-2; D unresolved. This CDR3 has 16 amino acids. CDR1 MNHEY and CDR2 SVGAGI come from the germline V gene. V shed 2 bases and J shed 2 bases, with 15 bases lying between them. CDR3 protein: CASSYGHLSGNYGYTF. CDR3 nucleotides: TGTGCCAGCAGTTACGGCCACCTTTCAGGAAACTATGGCTACACCTTC.